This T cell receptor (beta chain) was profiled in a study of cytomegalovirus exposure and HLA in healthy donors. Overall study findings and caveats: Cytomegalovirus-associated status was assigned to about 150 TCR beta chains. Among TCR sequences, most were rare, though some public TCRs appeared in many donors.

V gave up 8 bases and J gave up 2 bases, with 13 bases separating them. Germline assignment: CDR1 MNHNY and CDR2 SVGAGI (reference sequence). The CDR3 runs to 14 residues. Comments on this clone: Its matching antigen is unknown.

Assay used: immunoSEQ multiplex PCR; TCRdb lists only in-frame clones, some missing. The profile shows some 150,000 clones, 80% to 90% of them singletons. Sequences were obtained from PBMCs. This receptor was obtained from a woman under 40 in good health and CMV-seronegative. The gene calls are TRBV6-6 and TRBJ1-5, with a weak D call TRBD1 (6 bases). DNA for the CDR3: TGTGCCAGCGAATGGGGGCAAGGCAATCAGCCCCAGCATTTT. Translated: CASEWGQGNQPQHF.